Shown below are 6 T cell receptor beta chains from a single sample sequenced in a study of cytomegalovirus exposure and HLA in healthy donors. PCR involved 60 Vbeta and 13 Jbeta primers. Sequencing was performed with immunoSEQ multiplex PCR; in TCRdb, only in-frame clones are kept and a portion is missing. The repertoire holds fewer than 60,000 clones, with approximately 80% as singletons. The sequenced sample was PBMCs. These receptors originate from a woman in her 40s in good health and CMV-seropositive.

The rearrangement uses TRBV29-1 and TRBJ2-2, with 11 nucleotides matching TRBD2. V lost 4 bases and J lost 0; bases outside the gene matches: 10. Germline assignment: CDR1 SQVTM and CDR2 ANQGSEA. The CDR3 has 18 residues. CDR3 in DNA: TGCAGCGTTGTGGTTTTAGCGGGGGGGGCTACGAACACCGGGGAGCTGTTTTTT. Amino acids: CSVVVLAGGATNTGELFF.

This clone appeared a few times. The chain is built from TRBV6-5 and TRBJ1-2; 7 nucleotides match TRBD1. V shed 0 bases and J 4 bases; nucleotides not matched to a gene: 2. The CDR3 extends over 14 amino acids. CDR1 and CDR2 from the germline V gene are MNHEY and SVGAGI. Here the CDR3 reads CASSYSGGGYGYTF. For the CDR3, the DNA is TGTGCCAGCAGTTACTCAGGGGGCGGCTATGGCTACACCTTC.

This clone was observed a handful of times. J is TRBJ1-2 and V is TRBV7-2; D gene ambiguous. The CDR3 is 15 residues long. V was cut by 6 bases and J by 3 bases, with 17 bases left in between. Germline V gives CDR1 SGHTA, CDR2 FQGNSA. In DNA, the CDR3 is TGTGCCAGCAGGTCCGGACGGAGGCGGGACTATGGCTACACCTTC. Translating it yields CASRSGRRRDYGYTF.

CDR3 amino acids: CASSQPGQGPAGYTF. The CDR3 DNA reads as TGCGCCAGCAGCCAGCCGGGACAGGGGCCTGCTGGCTACACCTTC. The rearrangement uses TRBV4-1 and TRBJ1-2, with TRBD1 identical over 10 bases. Per germline, CDR1 MGHRA and CDR2 YSYEKL. The CDR3 has 15 residues. The junction had 8 bases not matched to a gene; V was cut back by 3 bases and J by 7 bases.

This chain joins TRBV7-2 and TRBJ2-3, with TRBD2 as a possible D gene (5 bases). CDR3 size: 14 residues. V dropped 5 bases and J dropped 0 bases, with 9 bases sitting between them. Germline CDR1 and CDR2: SGHTA and FQGNSA. CDR3: CASSLQRSTDTQYF. The CDR3 DNA reads as TGTGCCAGCAGCCTACAGCGGAGCACAGATACGCAGTATTTT.

The gene calls are TRBV18 and TRBJ1-2; possibly TRBD1 for D (6 bases). The V gene's germline CDR1 is KGHSH and CDR2 LQKENI. This CDR3 is 13 amino acids long. Trimming pared 6 bases from V and 3 bases from J, leaving 11 bases between. Here the CDR3 reads CASSNRADYGYTF. CDR3 DNA sequence: TGTGCCAGCTCGAACAGGGCTGACTATGGCTACACCTTC. The whole variable domain, filled in from reference TRBV18 and TRBJ1-2, reads NAGVMQNPRHLVRRRGQEARLRCSPMKGHSHVYWYRQLPEEGLKFMVYLQKENIIDESGMPKERFSAEFPKEGPSILRIQQVVRGDSAAYFCASSNRADYGYTFGSGTRLTVV.